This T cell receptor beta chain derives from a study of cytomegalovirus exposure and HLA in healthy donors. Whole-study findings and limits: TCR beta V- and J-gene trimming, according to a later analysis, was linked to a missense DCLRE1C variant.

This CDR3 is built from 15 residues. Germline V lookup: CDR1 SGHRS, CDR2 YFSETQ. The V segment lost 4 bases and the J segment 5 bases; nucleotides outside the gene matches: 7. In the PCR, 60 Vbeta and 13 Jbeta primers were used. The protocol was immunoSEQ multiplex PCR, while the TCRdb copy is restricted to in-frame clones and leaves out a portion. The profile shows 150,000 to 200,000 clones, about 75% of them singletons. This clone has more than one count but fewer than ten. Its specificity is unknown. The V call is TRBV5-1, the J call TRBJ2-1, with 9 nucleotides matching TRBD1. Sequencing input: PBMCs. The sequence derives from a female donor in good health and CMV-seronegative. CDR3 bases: TGCGCCAGCAGCAAGGGACAGGGAATTAACAATGAGCAGTTCTTC. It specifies CASSKGQGINNEQFF.